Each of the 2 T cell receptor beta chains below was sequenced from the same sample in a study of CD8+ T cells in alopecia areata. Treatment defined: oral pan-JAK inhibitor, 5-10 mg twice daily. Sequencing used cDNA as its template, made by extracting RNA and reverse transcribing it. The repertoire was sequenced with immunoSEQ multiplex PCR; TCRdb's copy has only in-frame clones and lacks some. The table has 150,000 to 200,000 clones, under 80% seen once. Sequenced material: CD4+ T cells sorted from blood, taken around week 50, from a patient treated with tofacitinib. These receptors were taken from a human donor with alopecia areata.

CDR3 sequence (DNA): TGTGCCAGCAGTTACAGATTAGGGGACCACGAGCAGTACTTC. It codes for CASSYRLGDHEQYF. The J gene is TRBJ2-7, the V gene TRBV6-5; either TRBD1 or TRBD2 may supply D (5 bases each). The germline V and J ends were trimmed by 2 bases and 5 bases, with 13 bases remaining between them. There are 14 residues in the CDR3. CDR1 is MNHEY, CDR2 SVGAGI, per germline.

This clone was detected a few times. The CDR3 loop reads CSVEGRLLDTQYF. CDR3 DNA: TGCAGCGTTGAAGGACGCCTCTTGGATACGCAGTATTTT. This chain links TRBV29-1 with TRBJ2-3; no clear D gene. The germline V gene has CDR1 SQVTM and CDR2 ANQGSEA. The CDR3 sequence is 13 residues long. V was cut by 1 base and J by 6 bases, with 11 bases left in between.